A selection of T cell receptor beta chains follows, all from one sample in a study of control samples from healthy donors and cancer patients. The data were produced by immunoSEQ multiplex PCR, yet TCRdb's version contains in-frame clones alone and is incomplete. The sample has roughly 55,000 clones, 80% to 95% seen once. The sample comprised PBMCs. These receptors originate from a man between 40 and 49 years old with colorectal cancer. Each CDR3 is given with its conserved first and last residue. Fields, in order: clone size, V gene, D gene, J gene, CDR3 protein, CDR3 DNA. The D gene is left open where the match is weak. Size is omitted from some rows. Given values are once, few, many or a class for expanded clones.

-	TRBV5-5	-	TRBJ2-3	CASSLDYSTDTQYF	TGTGCCAGCAGCTTGGACTACAGCACAGATACGCAGTATTTT
few	TRBV3-1/TRBV3-2	-	TRBJ1-2	CASSHEEIYGYTF	TGTGCCAGCAGCCATGAGGAGATCTATGGCTACACCTTC
-	TRBV10-1	-	TRBJ1-5	CASSERRNQPQHF	TGCGCCAGCAGTGAAAGGCGAAATCAGCCCCAGCATTTT
-	TRBV27	-	TRBJ2-5	CASSPSVGRRIVETQYF	TGTGCCAGCAGTCCTTCGGTCGGACGCCGTATCGTCGAGACCCAGTACTTC
-	TRBV7-2	-	TRBJ1-2	CASSLRQASQSEGGYTF	TGTGCCAGCAGCCTGAGACAGGCTTCGCAGTCAGAGGGTGGCTACACCTTC
-	TRBV9	-	TRBJ1-1	CASSVGGGAGDTEAFF	TGTGCCAGCAGCGTAGGTGGAGGGGCGGGAGACACTGAAGCTTTCTTT
-	TRBV29-1	TRBD1	TRBJ1-3	CSVEGWGTGFSGNTIYF	TGCAGCGTTGAAGGATGGGGGACAGGCTTCTCTGGAAACACCATATATTTT
-	TRBV7-2	-	TRBJ2-7	CASSLAGGAYEQYF	TGTGCCAGCAGCTTAGCGGGCGGGGCCTACGAGCAGTACTTC
once	TRBV18	-	TRBJ1-2	CASSPSGRDYGYTF	TGTGCCAGCTCCCCGAGCGGGAGAGACTATGGCTACACCTTC
-	TRBV24-1	-	TRBJ1-2	CATLRRGGENGYTF	TGTGCCACCTTAAGGAGGGGAGGCGAGAATGGCTACACCTTC
-	TRBV27	-	TRBJ1-1	CASTSWERNTEAFF	TGTGCCAGCACCTCTTGGGAGAGAAACACTGAAGCTTTCTTT
-	TRBV27	TRBD1	TRBJ1-6	CASSFSGTGSSPLHF	TGTGCCAGCAGTTTCTCCGGGACAGGGAGTTCACCCCTCCACTTT
-	TRBV19	TRBD1	TRBJ2-7	CASRRDSTYEQYF	TGTGCCAGTAGGAGGGACAGCACCTACGAGCAGTACTTC
-	TRBV27	-	TRBJ1-5	CASSSSGNQPQHF	TGTGCCAGCAGTTCCTCGGGCAATCAGCCCCAGCATTTT
-	TRBV2	-	TRBJ1-3	CASQSYSGNTIYF	TGTGCCAGTCAATCTTACTCTGGAAACACCATATATTTT
-	TRBV7-2	TRBD2	TRBJ2-1	CASSSGLAGGLYNEQFF	TGTGCCAGCAGCTCCGGACTAGCGGGGGGGCTATACAATGAGCAGTTCTTC
-	TRBV7-2	TRBD1	TRBJ2-7	CASSLGGTVATYEQYF	TGTGCCAGCAGCTTAGGGGGGACAGTAGCGACCTACGAGCAGTACTTC
-	TRBV7-8	-	TRBJ2-1	CASSHRDSASEQFF	TGTGCCAGCAGCCATCGAGATAGCGCAAGCGAGCAGTTCTTC
-	TRBV4-2	-	TRBJ2-7	CASSQDLRGSGYEQYF	TGTGCCAGCAGCCAAGATCTGAGGGGGTCGGGATACGAGCAGTACTTC
once	TRBV7-9	TRBD2	TRBJ2-3	CASSPGLAGGLDTQYF	TGTGCCAGCAGCCCCGGACTAGCGGGGGGGCTAGATACGCAGTATTTT
-	TRBV6-5	-	TRBJ2-2	CASSYLGQNTGELFF	TGTGCCAGCAGTTACCTGGGACAGAACACCGGGGAGCTGTTTTTT
-	TRBV6-6	-	TRBJ1-6	CASSYTATATGSPLHF	TGTGCCAGCAGTTACACCGCGACAGCCACGGGTTCACCCCTCCACTTT
once	TRBV27	-	TRBJ1-6	CASSKYRPNNSPLHF	TGTGCCAGCAGTAAATATCGGCCCAATAATTCACCCCTCCACTTT
-	TRBV14	-	TRBJ2-7	CASSQLGYEQYF	TGTGCCAGCAGCCAACTGGGTTACGAGCAGTACTTC
-	TRBV2	-	TRBJ2-6	CASTRGGANVLTF	TGTGCCAGCACCCGGGGGGGGGCCAACGTCCTGACTTTC
-	TRBV10-2	-	TRBJ1-1	CASRVGRGVTEAFF	TGCGCCAGCAGGGTCGGCAGGGGCGTAACTGAAGCTTTCTTT
-	TRBV9	-	TRBJ1-3	CASSLRGTSNSGNTIYF	TGTGCCAGCAGCCTCCGGGGGACTTCCAACTCTGGAAACACCATATATTTT
-	TRBV30	TRBD1	TRBJ1-1	CAWSPGQGGNTEAFF	TGTGCCTGGAGTCCTGGACAGGGGGGGAACACTGAAGCTTTCTTT
-	TRBV2	-	TRBJ2-7	CASTRQTTYEQYF	TGTGCCAGCACCCGGCAGACAACCTACGAGCAGTACTTC
-	TRBV5-1	TRBD1	TRBJ1-5	CASSPGDRENQPQHF	TGCGCCAGCAGCCCGGGGGACAGGGAAAATCAGCCCCAGCATTTT
-	TRBV7-9	-	TRBJ2-7	CASSRSGEQYF	TGTGCCAGCAGCAGAAGCGGCGAGCAGTACTTC
-	TRBV18	-	TRBJ1-2	CASSPPPWGGTGYTF	TGTGCCAGCTCACCACCCCCTTGGGGGGGCACCGGCTACACCTTC
-	TRBV6-1	TRBD2	TRBJ2-7	CASSDGGRGRVRYEQYF	TGTGCCAGCAGTGATGGGGGGAGGGGCAGGGTCAGGTACGAGCAGTACTTC
once	TRBV19	-	TRBJ1-1	CASSRFSNTEAFF	TGTGCCAGCTCGAGGTTTTCGAACACTGAAGCTTTCTTT
-	TRBV7-3	-	TRBJ1-2	CASTPGTLYGYTF	TGTGCCAGCACCCCGGGGACCTTATATGGCTACACCTTC
-	TRBV3-1/TRBV3-2	TRBD2	TRBJ2-3	CASSALGSGHRNTQYF	TGTGCCAGCAGCGCACTGGGTAGCGGGCACAGGAATACGCAGTATTTT
-	TRBV5-1	-	TRBJ2-7	CASSIQGYEQYF	TGCGCCAGCAGCATACAGGGCTACGAGCAGTACTTC
-	TRBV27	TRBD1	TRBJ1-1	CASSFAPPGQGRTEAFF	TGTGCCAGCAGTTTCGCCCCACCGGGACAGGGGAGGACTGAAGCTTTCTTT
-	TRBV2	-	TRBJ1-1	CASAPWNTEAFF	TGTGCCAGCGCCCCATGGAACACTGAAGCTTTCTTT
-	TRBV5-4	-	TRBJ2-7	CASSHQSRGLYEQYF	TGTGCCAGCAGCCATCAATCGCGGGGGCTCTACGAGCAGTACTTC
-	TRBV6-5	-	TRBJ2-5	CASTGYLQETQYF	TGTGCCAGCACGGGCTACCTCCAGGAGACCCAGTACTTC
once	TRBV7-2	-	TRBJ1-2	CASSPDRNYGYTF	TGTGCCAGCAGCCCCGACAGAAACTATGGCTACACCTTC
once	TRBV5-8	TRBD2	TRBJ2-3	CASSLGLAGRGDTQYF	TGTGCCAGCAGCTTGGGTCTAGCGGGAAGGGGAGATACGCAGTATTTT
-	TRBV7-2	TRBD2	TRBJ2-6	CASSLGGGAGANVLTF	TGTGCCAGCAGCTTAGGGGGAGGGGCTGGGGCCAACGTCCTGACTTTC
-	TRBV14	-	TRBJ2-2	CASSPRAFRGPRGTGELFF	TGTGCCAGCAGCCCCAGGGCTTTCCGGGGCCCTCGGGGCACCGGGGAGCTGTTTTTT
-	TRBV5-6	-	TRBJ2-5	CASSADRSKGETQYF	TGTGCCAGCAGCGCAGACAGGTCTAAAGGAGAGACCCAGTACTTC
-	TRBV11-1	-	TRBJ2-5	CAVTGPGKTQYF	TGTGCCGTAACAGGGCCCGGGAAGACCCAGTACTTC
-	TRBV15	TRBD2	TRBJ2-1	CATSRGTSGGAVNNEQFF	TGTGCCACCAGCAGAGGGACTAGCGGGGGGGCCGTTAACAATGAGCAGTTCTTC
-	TRBV5-8	TRBD1	TRBJ2-7	CASSLKGQGAYEQYF	TGTGCCAGCAGCTTGAAGGGACAGGGCGCCTACGAGCAGTACTTC
-	TRBV5-1	-	TRBJ2-1	CASSLIDNEQFF	TGCGCCAGCAGCTTGATCGACAATGAGCAGTTCTTC
-	TRBV7-3	TRBD1	TRBJ2-5	CASSLGQGAWETQYF	TGTGCCAGCAGCCTCGGACAGGGGGCGTGGGAGACCCAGTACTTC
-	TRBV30	TRBD1	TRBJ2-3	CAWSLGQGSATDTQYF	TGTGCCTGGAGTTTGGGACAGGGGTCTGCCACAGATACGCAGTATTTT
-	TRBV7-2	-	TRBJ1-5	CASSLVVPGGNQPQHF	TGTGCCAGCAGCTTAGTCGTTCCAGGGGGCAATCAGCCCCAGCATTTT
-	TRBV7-2	-	TRBJ1-2	CASSLGNGYTF	TGTGCCAGCAGCTTAGGAAATGGCTACACCTTC
-	TRBV4-1	TRBD1	TRBJ2-7	CASSQVSSAQGAYEQYF	TGCGCCAGCAGCCAAGTATCGTCGGCACAGGGGGCCTACGAGCAGTACTTC
-	TRBV2	-	TRBJ1-4	CASNTVLREKLFF	TGTGCCAGCAATACGGTGTTACGCGAAAAACTGTTTTTT
-	TRBV30	-	TRBJ1-1	CAWSSRATEAFF	TGTGCCTGGAGTTCCAGGGCCACTGAAGCTTTCTTT
-	TRBV3-1/TRBV3-2	-	TRBJ2-2	CASSPRVGVGELFF	TGTGCCAGCAGCCCTCGGGTGGGGGTCGGGGAGCTGTTTTTT
-	TRBV10-1	-	TRBJ2-2	CASSVERNTGELFF	TGCGCCAGCAGTGTGGAAAGGAACACCGGGGAGCTGTTTTTT
-	TRBV5-1	-	TRBJ2-5	CASSLVRNPQETQYF	TGCGCCAGCAGCTTGGTGCGGAATCCTCAAGAGACCCAGTACTTC